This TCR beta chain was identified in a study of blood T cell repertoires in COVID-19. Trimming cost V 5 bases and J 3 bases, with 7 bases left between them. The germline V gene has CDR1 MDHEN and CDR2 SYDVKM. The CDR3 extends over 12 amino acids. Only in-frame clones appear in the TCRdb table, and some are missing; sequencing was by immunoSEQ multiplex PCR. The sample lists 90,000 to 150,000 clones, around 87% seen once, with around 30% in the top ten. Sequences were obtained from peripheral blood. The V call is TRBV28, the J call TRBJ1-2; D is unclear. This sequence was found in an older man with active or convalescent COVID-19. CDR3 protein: CASSLTDYGYTF. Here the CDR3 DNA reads TGTGCCAGCAGTCTAACCGACTATGGCTACACCTTC.